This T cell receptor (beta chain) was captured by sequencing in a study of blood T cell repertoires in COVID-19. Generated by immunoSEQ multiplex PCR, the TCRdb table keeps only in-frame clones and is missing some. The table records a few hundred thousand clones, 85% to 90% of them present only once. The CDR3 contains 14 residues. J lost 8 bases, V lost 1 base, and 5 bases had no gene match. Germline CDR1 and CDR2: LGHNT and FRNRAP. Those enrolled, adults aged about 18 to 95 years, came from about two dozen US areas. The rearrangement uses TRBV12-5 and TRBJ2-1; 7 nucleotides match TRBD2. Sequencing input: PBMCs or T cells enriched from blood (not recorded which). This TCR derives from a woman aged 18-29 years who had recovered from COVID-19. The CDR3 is CASGLAGGRHEQFF. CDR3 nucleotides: TGTGCTAGTGGTTTGGCCGGGGGGAGGCATGAGCAGTTCTTC.